The 10 T cell receptor beta chains below were found in one sample sequenced in a study of spatial heterogeneity in lung cancer. MiXCR, run by TCRdb on the 5' RACE reads, gives a single entry per CDR3 protein. The table includes 25,000 to 30,000 distinct CDR3 sequences, roughly 12% detected once. As to time point: sample taken at primary tumor resection. Tumor, nontumor lung or frozen PBMC supplied whole RNA, sequenced without sorting. The sample here was PBMCs, taken at surgery. The receptor source for this set is a female donor with early-stage non-small cell lung cancer.

This clonotype rates as medium-sized. The chain recombines TRBV7-9 with TRBJ2-3, with 7 positions matching TRBD2. There are 11 residues in the CDR3. Trimming at V came to 5 bases and at J to 12 bases, leaving 5 bases not matched to a gene. Germline V lookup: CDR1 SEHNR, CDR2 FQNEAQ (reference sequence). CDR3 loop: CASSPSSGQYF. CDR3 coding DNA: TGTGCCAGCAGCCCCTCTAGCGGCCAGTATTTT.

The sample holds many counts of this clonotype. This chain links TRBV20-1 with TRBJ1-4; D not resolved. V shed 6 bases and J shed 0 bases, with 11 bases lying between them. CDR3 length equals 14 residues. The germline CDR1 and CDR2 sequences are DFQATT and SNEGSKA (reference sequence). For the CDR3, the DNA is TGCAGTGCGACCAAAGAAGCAACTAATGAAAAACTGTTTTTT. Translation gives CSATKEATNEKLFF.

This clonotype was picked up many times. CDR3: CASSPGQGAYNEQFF. The CDR3 coding sequence is TGCGCCAGCAGCCCAGGACAGGGGGCCTACAATGAGCAGTTCTTC. The rearrangement links TRBV4-1 to TRBJ2-1, with 10 bases that match TRBD1. Germline V CDR1 and CDR2: MGHRA, YSYEKL. J was trimmed by 2 bases and V by 4 bases; bases with no gene match: 2. The CDR3 length is 15 residues.

This clonotype was counted ten times or more. The gene calls are TRBV18 and TRBJ2-3, with D hard to call. This CDR3 has 15 residues. V lost 1 base, J lost 2 bases, and 10 bases lay in between. CDR1 is KGHSH, CDR2 LQKENI, per germline. For the CDR3, the DNA is TGTGCCAGCTCACCACGGTCCAGCCTCACAGATACGCAGTATTTT. Amino acids: CASSPRSSLTDTQYF.

The CDR3, as DNA: TGTGCCAGCAGTGAAGGTGGTAGCGGGAGAAGTGAGCAGTTCTTC. Residues: CASSEGGSGRSEQFF. The gene calls are TRBV6-2 or TRBV6-3 and TRBJ2-1; 9 bases fit TRBD2. Germline-derived CDR1 and CDR2 are MNHEY and SVGEGT. V gave up 5 bases and J gave up 9 bases; unmatched junction bases: 11. CDR3 length: 15 residues.

The chain links TRBV5-1 to TRBJ2-7, with D possibly being TRBD1 (5 bases). The CDR3 totals 16 residues. Germline CDR1 is SGHRS and CDR2 is YFSETQ. The V end was cut by 0 bases, the J end by 2 bases, with 15 bases between. The CDR3 bases are TGCGCCAGCAGCTTGGCTGCAGGGCCAGAAACCTACGAGCAGTACTTC. Encoded protein: CASSLAAGPETYEQYF.

This clonotype was detected ten times or more. The gene calls are TRBV4-3 and TRBJ2-5, with D hard to call. This CDR3 is built from 14 residues. The V end lost 1 base, the J end lost 5 bases, and 11 bases lay between the germline ends. Germline values: CDR1 LGHNA, CDR2 YSLEER. Here the CDR3 reads CASSQGLVGETQYF. Written as DNA, the CDR3 is TGCGCCAGCAGCCAAGGGCTAGTCGGGGAGACCCAGTACTTC.

This clonotype has ten or more counts. The chain combines TRBV20-1 with TRBJ2-7; D tentatively fits TRBD1 or TRBD2 (5 bases each). Trimming pared 3 bases from V and 3 bases from J, leaving 15 bases between. The CDR3 contains 14 residues. Germline V lookup: CDR1 DFQATT, CDR2 SNEGSKA (reference sequence). This CDR3 reads CSARGVRLGYEQYF. CDR3 DNA: TGCAGTGCTAGGGGGGTCAGGCTAGGCTACGAGCAGTACTTC.

The V gene is TRBV4-2, the J gene TRBJ1-4; D gene ambiguous. The CDR3 has 12 amino acids. Trimming shortened V by 0 bases and J by 6 bases, and 2 bases separated the two germline ends. The germline V gene encodes CDR1 LGHNA and CDR2 YNFKEQ. CDR3 protein: CASSQDYEKLFF. The DNA for the CDR3 is TGTGCCAGCAGCCAAGATTATGAAAAACTGTTTTTT.

This clonotype was seen at least ten times. The chain uses TRBV10-3 and TRBJ2-3, with unresolved D. The germline gives CDR1 ENHRY, CDR2 SYGVKD. Trimming took 4 bases from V and 4 from J, leaving 6 bases between them. The CDR3 extends over 12 amino acids. CDR3 in amino acids: CAISVPPDTQYF. The CDR3 DNA reads TGTGCCATCAGTGTTCCACCAGATACGCAGTATTTT.